The 22 T cell receptor beta chains in this list originate from one sample, sequenced in a study of blood T cell repertoires in COVID-19 (TCRdb year 2020). Receptor amplification or capture employed the immunoSEQ multiplex PCR assay. TCRdb re-hosts the immuneACCESS table, in-frame sequences only. Its copies lack some clones; in the studies checked, an unresolved V gene accounts for under half of them, and the cause for the rest is not known. The sample table shows about 62,000 clones, and 70% to 90% are seen once. Clones ranked in the top ten supply under 1.3% of the sample. The sample was peripheral blood. The receptors come from a man between 70 and 80 years old with acute or convalescent COVID-19.

The chain is built from TRBV2 and TRBJ1-2; D is unresolved. V shed 2 bases and J shed 4 bases, with 11 bases lying between them. CDR1 is SNHLY and CDR2 is FYNNEI in the germline V gene. The CDR3 totals 14 residues. In DNA form, the CDR3 reads TGTGCCAGCAGTGAAATTCAGTTTGGCTATGGCTACACCTTC. Protein: CASSEIQFGYGYTF. The variable domain in full, with the rest retrieved from reference TRBV2 and TRBJ1-2, is EPEVTQTPSHQVTQMGQEVILRCVPISNHLYFYWYRQILGQKVEFLVSFYNNEISEKSEIFDDQFSVERPDGSNFTLKIRSTKLEDSAMYFCASSEIQFGYGYTFGSGTRLTVV.

The chain carries TRBV6-1 and TRBJ2-1, with D perhaps matching TRBD1 (5 bases). V was cut by 3 bases and J by 9 bases, with 24 bases left in between. Germline CDR1 reads MNHNS; CDR2 reads SASEGT. The length of the CDR3 is 17 residues. The CDR3 loop is CASSEHGNRKLGSEQFF. In nucleotides, the CDR3 is TGTGCCAGCAGTGAGCACGGCAACAGGAAATTGGGTTCTGAGCAGTTCTTC.

This clone was detected a few times. The CDR3 DNA reads as TGTGCCAGCAGCGTAGAACAGGGCGGTTCACCCCTCCACTTT. As protein: CASSVEQGGSPLHF. V and J are TRBV9 and TRBJ1-6; D is perhaps TRBD1 (6 bases). V shed 0 bases and J shed 9 bases, with 10 bases lying between them. The CDR3 length is 14 residues. Per the germline V gene, CDR1 is SGDLS and CDR2 is YYNGEE.

The chain employs TRBV28 and TRBJ2-2; TRBD1 matches 8 bases. The V and J ends lost 8 bases and 1 base, in that order; junction bases with no gene match: 3. This CDR3 contains 14 residues. CDR1 MDHEN and CDR2 SYDVKM come from the germline V gene. The CDR3 sequence is CASDRGVNTGELFF. The DNA of the CDR3 is TGTGCCAGCGACAGGGGCGTGAACACCGGGGAGCTGTTTTTT. Complete variable domain (other parts from reference TRBV28 and TRBJ2-2): DVKVTQSSRYLVKRTGEKVFLECVQDMDHENMFWYRQDPGLGLRLIYFSYDVKMKEKGDIPEGYSVSREKKERFSLILESASTNQTSMYLCASDRGVNTGELFFGEGSRLTVL.

The chain joins TRBV19 to TRBJ1-2; D remains ambiguous. The CDR3 runs 12 residues. The V gene's germline CDR1 is LNHDA and CDR2 SQIVND (reference sequence). V lost 10 bases to trimming and J lost 7 bases, with 16 bases between them. The CDR3 nucleotides are TGTGCCACCTTAAGGCGGGGTTCTGGCTACACCTTC. Amino acids: CATLRRGSGYTF.

The chain employs TRBV29-1 and TRBJ2-2; the D gene is possibly TRBD1 (6 bases). CDR3 size: 15 residues. Trimming took 5 bases from V and 5 from J, leaving 18 bases between them. Per the germline V gene, CDR1 is SQVTM and CDR2 is ANQGSEA. The CDR3 sequence: CSVPGKGVWTGELFF. The DNA for the CDR3 is TGCAGCGTTCCAGGGAAGGGGGTGTGGACCGGGGAGCTGTTTTTT.

V and J are TRBV5-4 and TRBJ2-1, with 7 bases identical to TRBD1. CDR1 is SGHNT, CDR2 YYREEE, per germline (reference sequence). The ends lost 4 bases at V and 6 bases at J; junction bases unmatched: 10. This CDR3 is 15 amino acids long. CDR3 nucleotide sequence: TGTGCCAGCAGCCCGACAAGGGGGCACGGCAATGAGCAGTTCTTC. Protein product: CASSPTRGHGNEQFF.

This clone has a single count. The chain has TRBV11-3 and TRBJ2-3; weak D call: TRBD2 (5 bases). The CDR3 sequence is 13 residues long. V was cut by 5 bases and J by 8 bases, with 14 bases left in between. CDR1 and CDR2 from the germline V gene are SGHNT and YENEEA. This CDR3 reads CASSAREGSTQYF. The DNA of the CDR3 is TGTGCCAGCAGCGCTAGAGAGGGTAGTACGCAGTATTTT.

The rearrangement uses TRBV27 and TRBJ2-7; TRBD2 agrees at 11 bases. This CDR3 has 14 amino acids. Germline V gives CDR1 MNHEY, CDR2 SMNVEV (reference sequence). J lost 3 bases, V lost 5 bases, and 3 bases had no gene match. Here the CDR3 DNA reads TGTGCCAGCAGTCTAGCGGGAGGACTCTACGAGCAGTACTTC. Translated, it gives CASSLAGGLYEQYF.

J is TRBJ2-1 and V is TRBV6-6; 7 nucleotides match TRBD1. CDR1 is MNHNY and CDR2 is SVGAGI in the germline V gene (reference sequence). V was pared by 2 bases and J by 9 bases, with 4 bases of the junction left unmatched. The CDR3 has 13 residues. Written as DNA, the CDR3 is TGTGCCAGCAGTTACGGGGCAGGGGGTGAGCAGTTCTTC. Amino acids: CASSYGAGGEQFF.

The CDR3 here is CASSLTGTGENIQYF. Here the CDR3 DNA reads TGTGCCAGCTCACTAACCGGGACAGGGGAAAACATTCAGTACTTC. This chain uses TRBV18 with TRBJ2-4; 10 bases match TRBD1. V was clipped by 4 bases and J by 5 bases; unmatched bases: 5. The CDR3 is made up of 15 amino acids. The germline CDR1 and CDR2 sequences are KGHSH and LQKENI.

This rearrangement joins TRBV5-1 to TRBJ2-3; maybe TRBD2 (5 bases). V was shortened by 4 bases and J by 2 bases, with 20 bases between the two germline ends. Germline loops: CDR1 SGHRS, CDR2 YFSETQ. The CDR3 extends over 17 amino acids. Here the CDR3 DNA reads TGCGCCAGCAGCCCGCCCACCCCGGGGTCCTCCACAGATACGCAGTATTTT. This gives the protein CASSPPTPGSSTDTQYF.

This clone was observed once. V gene TRBV4-1 combines with J gene TRBJ2-5; D perhaps matches TRBD1 (7 bases). The CDR3 has 16 residues. V was clipped by 7 bases and J by 5 bases, with 23 bases between them. Germline V lookup: CDR1 MGHRA, CDR2 YSYEKL. CDR3 amino acids: CASKTSMEGAKETQYF. In DNA form, the CDR3 reads TGCGCCAGCAAAACCTCGATGGAGGGGGCAAAGGAGACCCAGTACTTC.

This chain joins TRBV6-5 and TRBJ1-1, with D tentatively TRBD1 (6 bases). This CDR3 contains 15 residues. V was shortened by 6 bases and J by 0 bases, with 14 bases between the two germline ends. Germline-derived CDR1 and CDR2 are MNHEY and SVGAGI. The CDR3 DNA is TGTGCCAGCAGGGCGCATGGACAGTTGAACACTGAAGCTTTCTTT. As protein: CASRAHGQLNTEAFF.

The chain uses TRBV5-4 and TRBJ2-7; D gene uncertain. CDR1 is SGHNT, CDR2 YYREEE, per germline (reference sequence). The V and J ends lost 1 base and 2 bases respectively, with 10 bases between them. The CDR3 loop spans 14 amino acids. Written as DNA, the CDR3 is TGTGCCAGCAGCTTGTTTTCCTACGCCTACGAGCAGTACTTC. It yields the protein CASSLFSYAYEQYF. The full variable domain, rest sourced from reference TRBV5-4 and TRBJ2-7, is ETGVTQSPTHLIKTRGQQVTLRCSSQSGHNTVSWYQQALGQGPQFIFQYYREEENGRGNFPPRFSGLQFPNYSSELNVNALELDDSALYLCASSLFSYAYEQYFGPGTRLTVT.

This rearrangement joins TRBV6-1 to TRBJ2-7; TRBD2 aligns across 7 bases. Germline trimming cut 0 bases from V and 5 bases from J; bases unmatched to any gene: 7. Germline assignment: CDR1 MNHNS and CDR2 SASEGT. The CDR3 consists of 15 residues. The CDR3 loop reads CASSEAGGVSHEQYF. The CDR3 bases are TGTGCCAGCAGTGAAGCGGGGGGGGTTAGCCACGAGCAGTACTTC.

The rearrangement joins TRBV6-5 to TRBJ2-7, with TRBD2 matching over 7 bases. V shed 4 bases, J shed 1 base, and the junction held 4 bases outside the gene matches. This CDR3 contains 14 residues. Germline V gene data show CDR1 as MNHEY and CDR2 as SVGAGI. The CDR3 DNA sequence: TGTGCCAGCAGTTCCGGGACTACATCCTACGAGCAGTACTTC. Translation: CASSSGTTSYEQYF.

The V and J genes are TRBV10-3 and TRBJ2-1, with D possibly TRBD2 on 6 matching bases. Trimming pared 9 bases from V and 8 bases from J, leaving 20 bases between. This CDR3 has 14 amino acids. In germline, CDR1 is ENHRY, CDR2 SYGVKD. The CDR3 loop is CAILERLGSDEQFF. In DNA form, the CDR3 reads TGTGCCATACTCGAAAGACTAGGGTCCGATGAGCAGTTCTTC.

Only one count was recorded for this clone. The chain employs TRBV28 and TRBJ1-2; 9 bases match TRBD1. Trimming cost V 5 bases and J 4 bases; bases outside gene matches: 8. The CDR3 runs 15 residues. The V gene's germline CDR1 is MDHEN and CDR2 SYDVKM. CDR3 in DNA: TGTGCCAGCAGTCCCGGGACAGGGAGTGCCTATGGCTACACCTTC. Protein: CASSPGTGSAYGYTF.

The chain joins TRBV12-3 or TRBV12-4 to TRBJ1-2; D might be TRBD1 (6 bases). This CDR3 has 12 residues. The V end was cut by 2 bases, the J end by 6 bases, with 7 bases between. The CDR3 spells CASSLRGNGYTF. CDR3 DNA: TGTGCCAGCAGTTTAAGGGGGAATGGCTACACCTTC.

J is TRBJ2-1 and V is TRBV3-1 (or the pseudogene TRBV3-2); 7 bases are a match to TRBD2. The CDR3 runs to 15 residues. The germline gives CDR1 LGHDT, CDR2 YNNKEL (reference sequence). The V gene end was trimmed by 4 bases and the J gene end by 6 bases; junction bases not matched to a gene: 9. CDR3 DNA sequence: TGTGCCAGCAGCCTCCGGGACTACCTCTCCAATGAGCAGTTCTTC. Translation gives CASSLRDYLSNEQFF.

The rearrangement uses TRBV30 and TRBJ2-7, with 7 bases fitting TRBD1. Unmatched junction bases numbered 1, after V lost 3 bases and J lost 5 bases. The CDR3 consists of 11 residues. The germline CDR1 and CDR2 sequences are GTSNPN and SVGIG (reference sequence). The CDR3 here is CAWSGQDEQYF. The CDR3 DNA sequence: TGTGCCTGGAGCGGACAGGACGAGCAGTACTTC. The whole variable domain, remainder taken from reference TRBV30 and TRBJ2-7, is SQTIHQWPATLVQPVGSPLSLECTVEGTSNPNLYWYRQAAGRGLQLLFYSVGIGQISSEVPQNLSASRPQDRQFILSSKKLLLSDSGFYLCAWSGQDEQYFGPGTRLTVT.